In this sample, the clone carrying this T cell receptor (beta chain) turned up many times. During its preparation, the TCRbeta library received unique molecular identifiers. TCRdb recomputed calls from the PCR reads with MiXCR, one row per CDR3 protein. The sample holds roughly 500,000 distinct CDR3 sequences, about an eighth seen once. These data belong to a study of T-cell reconstitution after alpha-beta-depleted transplantation in children. The sample was PBMCs from the stem cell graft donor, taken from the stem cell graft. The TCR comes from a human donor who donated a stem cell graft to a child with combined immunodeficiency.

The CDR3 sequence: CASSLVGQETQYF. In nucleotides, the CDR3 is TGCGCCAGCAGCTTGGTGGGCCAAGAGACCCAGTACTTC. This sequence joins TRBV5-1 and TRBJ2-5; the D is unclear. The CDR3 length is 13 residues. V was cut by 0 bases and J by 1 base, with 4 bases left in between. From germline, CDR1 is SGHRS and CDR2 YFSETQ. Looking up the rest from reference TRBV5-1 and TRBJ2-5 gives the full variable domain: KAGVTQTPRYLIKTRGQQVTLSCSPISGHRSVSWYQQTPGQGLQFLFEYFSETQRNKGNFPGRFSGRQFSNSRSEMNVSTLELGDSALYLCASSLVGQETQYFGPGTRLLVL.